One and the same sample provided the 25 T cell receptor beta chains below, sequenced in a study of cytomegalovirus exposure and HLA in healthy donors. The PCR employed 60 Vbeta primers together with 13 Jbeta primers. TCRdb's copy holds only in-frame clones and misses some; the assay was immunoSEQ multiplex PCR. The table records 200,000 or so clones, 85% of them present only once. Sequencing was carried out using PBMCs. These receptor sequences come from a human donor in good health.

This chain connects TRBV7-9 to TRBJ2-1; TRBD2 matches at 13 bases. J gave up 9 bases and V 3 bases, and 8 bases lay outside the gene matches. CDR3 length: 16 amino acids. CDR1 SEHNR and CDR2 FQNEAQ come from the germline V gene (reference sequence). Here the CDR3 reads CASSFGGLAGTGEQFF. CDR3 in DNA: TGTGCCAGCAGCTTTGGGGGACTAGCGGGAACGGGTGAGCAGTTCTTC.

CDR3 in amino acids: CASSLDPTRGGEQFF. CDR3 nucleotides: TGCGCCAGCAGCCTTGACCCTACCCGGGGTGGTGAGCAGTTCTTC. The rearrangement links TRBV5-1 to TRBJ2-1, with D tentatively TRBD2 (5 bases). The V end lost 4 bases, the J end lost 9 bases, and 20 bases lay between the germline ends. CDR1 SGHRS and CDR2 YFSETQ come from the germline V gene. There are 15 residues in the CDR3.

CDR3 nucleotides: TGTGCCAGCAGCCCGGGACAGTTGAACACTGAAGCTTTCTTT. It encodes CASSPGQLNTEAFF. The chain employs TRBV7-3 and TRBJ1-1, with 7 bases that match TRBD1. Germline CDR1 SGHTA, CDR2 FQGTGA. V shed 5 bases, J shed 0 bases, and the junction held 3 bases outside the gene matches. The CDR3 is 14 residues long.

The chain carries TRBV30 and TRBJ2-1, with 8 bases lining up with TRBD2. The germline CDR1 and CDR2 sequences are GTSNPN and SVGIG (reference sequence). The CDR3 spans 15 residues. Trimming at V came to 0 bases and at J to 8 bases, leaving 9 bases not matched to a gene. CDR3 in DNA: TGTGCCTGGAGTGTCTCCCTAGCGGGTACCGATGAGCAGTTCTTC. It codes for CAWSVSLAGTDEQFF.

This rearrangement joins TRBV4-1 to TRBJ2-7; 12 nucleotides align to TRBD2. The CDR3 contains 20 residues. Trimming removed 3 bases from V and 8 bases from J; junction bases left unmatched: 23. Per germline, CDR1 MGHRA and CDR2 YSYEKL. CDR3 region: CASSHTRPGLAGSPDWQQYF. The DNA of the CDR3 is TGCGCCAGCAGCCATACACGACCGGGACTAGCGGGTTCCCCCGACTGGCAGCAGTACTTC.

The V and J genes are TRBV27 and TRBJ1-1, with 10 bases matching TRBD1. The germline V gene encodes CDR1 MNHEY and CDR2 SMNVEV (reference sequence). J was trimmed by 4 bases and V by 6 bases; bases with no gene match: 5. This CDR3 is 14 amino acids long. Here the CDR3 reads CASSDRGLVTEAFF. CDR3 nucleotide sequence: TGTGCCAGCAGCGACAGGGGGCTCGTCACTGAAGCTTTCTTT.

V and J are TRBV4-3 and TRBJ2-7, with a possible D match to TRBD2 (6 bases). Germline V gene lookup returns CDR1 LGHNA and CDR2 YSLEER. V was shortened by 1 base and J by 3 bases, with 13 bases between the two germline ends. The CDR3 contains 15 residues. The CDR3 DNA reads TGCGCCAGCAGCCAAGCCCTGAGGACTAACTACGAGCAGTACTTC. Its protein product is CASSQALRTNYEQYF.

The rearrangement uses TRBV27 and TRBJ1-1; D gene uncertain. V lost 0 bases and J 4 bases, leaving 12 bases between the germline ends. This CDR3 region has 15 residues. Germline V gene data show CDR1 as MNHEY and CDR2 as SMNVEV (reference sequence). CDR3 residues: CASSLSREKATEAFF. The CDR3 DNA is TGTGCCAGCAGTTTATCGAGGGAGAAGGCCACTGAAGCTTTCTTT.

This sequence joins TRBV5-4 and TRBJ2-3; D is perhaps TRBD2 (5 bases). Germline V lookup: CDR1 SGHNT, CDR2 YYREEE (reference sequence). Trimming cost V 0 bases and J 2 bases, with 13 bases left between them. The CDR3 is 16 amino acids. The CDR3 spells CASSLGGSRDTDTQYF. In DNA, the CDR3 is TGTGCCAGCAGCTTGGGTGGGAGTAGAGACACAGATACGCAGTATTTT.

This chain connects TRBV9 to TRBJ2-1; 7 nucleotides align to TRBD2. This CDR3 is 16 amino acids long. Germline V lookup: CDR1 SGDLS, CDR2 YYNGEE. The V and J ends lost 0 bases and 3 bases, in that order; junction bases with no gene match: 6. CDR3 region: CASSVEGGSLYNEQFF. The DNA for the CDR3 is TGTGCCAGCAGCGTAGAGGGCGGGAGCCTCTACAATGAGCAGTTCTTC.

This chain links TRBV28 with TRBJ2-5; 9 positions match TRBD2. The DNA end lines up better with TRBJ2-7; the J call may be wrong. Germline CDR1 MDHEN, CDR2 SYDVKM. This CDR3 has 14 amino acids. CDR3 region: CASRTGTSTHEQYF. The CDR3 DNA is TGTGCCAGCAGGACCGGGACTAGCACCCACGAGCAGTACTTC.

The V gene is TRBV11-2, the J gene TRBJ2-7; 8 bases match TRBD2. V lost 1 base, J lost 0 bases, and 14 bases stayed unmatched. The CDR3 has 19 amino acids. Germline-derived CDR1 and CDR2 are SGHAT and FQNNGV. This CDR3 is CASSLVTSGSGALSYEQYF. The CDR3 DNA sequence: TGTGCCAGCAGCTTAGTAACGTCCGGTAGCGGGGCTCTCTCCTACGAGCAGTACTTC. Full variable domain (outside the CDR3, taken from reference TRBV11-2 and TRBJ2-7): EAGVAQSPRYKIIEKRQSVAFWCNPISGHATLYWYQQILGQGPKLLIQFQNNGVVDDSQLPKDRFSAERLKGVDSTLKIQPAKLEDSAVYLCASSLVTSGSGALSYEQYFGPGTRLTVT.

In this sample, this clone turned up once. The chain carries TRBV11-1 and TRBJ2-7; 7 positions agree with TRBD2. The CDR3 spans 15 residues. The trim removed 5 bases at V and 6 bases at J, leaving 13 bases unmatched. Germline V gives CDR1 SGHAT, CDR2 FQDESV (reference sequence). DNA for the CDR3: TGTGCCAGCAGCCCAGCGGGATCCAGGCATCCCGAGCAGTACTTC. This gives the protein CASSPAGSRHPEQYF.

The V call is TRBV10-3, the J call TRBJ2-3; a possible D gene is TRBD2 (5 bases). The CDR3 length is 11 residues. Looked up from germline, CDR1 is ENHRY and CDR2 is SYGVKD. The V gene lost 6 bases and the J gene lost 6 bases, with 7 bases spanning the gap. The CDR3 bases are TGTGCCATCAGAGAGCGGGATACGCAGTATTTT. Protein product: CAIRERDTQYF.

The genes are TRBV28 and TRBJ2-7; 7 bases agree with TRBD1. V shed 7 bases and J 4 bases; nucleotides not matched to a gene: 19. The CDR3 covers 17 residues. Germline-derived CDR1 and CDR2 are MDHEN and SYDVKM. The chain's CDR3 is CASKMTGTAGFKYEQYF. The CDR3 DNA sequence: TGTGCCAGCAAGATGACCGGGACAGCCGGATTTAAATACGAGCAGTACTTC.

The rearrangement joins TRBV18 to TRBJ2-7, with TRBD2 identical over 13 bases. Germline values: CDR1 KGHSH, CDR2 LQKENI. V trimming: 4 bases; J trimming: 6 bases; junction bases outside the gene matches: 6. The CDR3 is made up of 15 amino acids. The CDR3 spells CASSQSGLAGSEQYF. The CDR3 DNA sequence: TGTGCCAGCTCACAGTCGGGACTAGCGGGAAGCGAGCAGTACTTC. The whole variable domain, filled in from reference TRBV18 and TRBJ2-7, reads NAGVMQNPRHLVRRRGQEARLRCSPMKGHSHVYWYRQLPEEGLKFMVYLQKENIIDESGMPKERFSAEFPKEGPSILRIQQVVRGDSAAYFCASSQSGLAGSEQYFGPGTRLTVT.

This clone was seen once. At one end the junction does not follow the germline gene, possibly because of a read error. The chain uses TRBV5-1 and TRBJ2-1; tentative D call: TRBD1 (6 bases). The CDR3 runs 11 residues. Germline CDR1 and CDR2: SGHRS and YFSETQ. The CDR3 reads CASSRDNEQLF. The CDR3 region has the DNA TGCGCCAGCAGTCGGGACAATGAGCAGCTCTTC.

V usage is TRBV5-1 and J usage is TRBJ2-3; D is perhaps TRBD2 (5 bases). The length of the CDR3 is 16 residues. V was pared by 2 bases and J by 0 bases, with 13 bases between. Germline lookup yields CDR1 SGHRS and CDR2 YFSETQ. The CDR3 spells CASSFGVSTSTDTQYF. In DNA, the CDR3 is TGCGCCAGCAGCTTCGGGGTCTCCACTAGCACAGATACGCAGTATTTT.

The rearrangement uses TRBV7-2 and TRBJ1-1, with D perhaps matching TRBD1 (5 bases). This CDR3 contains 13 residues. Germline V gives CDR1 SGHTA, CDR2 FQGNSA. V lost 5 bases and J lost 9, with 16 bases in between. The CDR3 nucleotides read TGTGCCAGCAGCAGAACACAAAGGGGTAAAGCTTTCTTT. Translating it yields CASSRTQRGKAFF.

The chain uses TRBV18 and TRBJ2-2, with TRBD2 matching over 11 bases. This CDR3 is built from 17 residues. Trimming at V came to 0 bases and at J to 5 bases, leaving 5 bases not matched to a gene. The germline V gene encodes CDR1 KGHSH and CDR2 LQKENI. CDR3 residues: CASSPPTSGSYTGELFF. CDR3 in DNA: TGTGCCAGCTCACCACCAACTAGCGGGAGTTATACCGGGGAGCTGTTTTTT.

This clone was seen just once. The V and J genes are TRBV27 and TRBJ2-1, with 8 bases fitting TRBD2. The CDR3 is 14 residues long. Per the germline V gene, CDR1 is MNHEY and CDR2 is SMNVEV (reference sequence). J was trimmed by 6 bases and V by 4 bases; bases with no gene match: 5. The CDR3 DNA follows: TGTGCCAGCAGTTCCGCGGGAGGTATCAATGAGCAGTTCTTC. Its protein is CASSSAGGINEQFF.

This clone occurred once. The chain uses TRBV5-6 and TRBJ2-5; D might be TRBD1 (5 bases). The germline gives CDR1 SGHDT, CDR2 YYEEEE. The CDR3 contains 13 residues. V was clipped by 4 bases and J by 2 bases, with 9 bases between them. The CDR3 is CASSRAGQETQYF. The CDR3 DNA reads TGTGCCAGCAGCCGTGCAGGGCAAGAGACCCAGTACTTC.

This clone was picked up a small number of times. The chain is built from TRBV14 and TRBJ2-7; TRBD1 matches at 11 bases. The ends lost 8 bases at V and 7 bases at J; junction bases unmatched: 7. This CDR3 comprises 13 residues. Germline lookup yields CDR1 SGHDN and CDR2 FVKESK. CDR3 sequence reads: CASRTGGWGEQYF. CDR3 in DNA: TGTGCCAGCCGGACAGGGGGCTGGGGGGAGCAGTACTTC.

V and J are TRBV7-2 and TRBJ1-1, with D possibly TRBD1 on 6 matching bases. V was shortened by 5 bases and J by 2 bases, with 12 bases between the two germline ends. Per germline, CDR1 SGHTA and CDR2 FQGNSA. The CDR3 consists of 14 residues. CDR3 loop: CASSRDRSNTEAFF. In nucleotides, the CDR3 is TGTGCCAGCAGCCGTGACAGGAGTAACACTGAAGCTTTCTTT.

In its sample, this clone was seen a few times. The chain employs TRBV2 and TRBJ2-3, with 9 bases lining up with TRBD1. The length of the CDR3 is 15 residues. V was clipped by 10 bases and J by 0 bases; unmatched bases: 8. Germline CDR1 reads SNHLY; CDR2 reads FYNNEI. In DNA form, the CDR3 reads TGTGCCACCATACAGGGGGCGTTGAGCACAGATACGCAGTATTTT. Translation gives CATIQGALSTDTQYF. Based on the CDR3 plus reference TRBV2 and TRBJ2-3, the full variable domain is EPEVTQTPSHQVTQMGQEVILRCVPISNHLYFYWYRQILGQKVEFLVSFYNNEISEKSEIFDDQFSVERPDGSNFTLKIRSTKLEDSAMYFCATIQGALSTDTQYFGPGTRLTVL.